These 14 T cell receptor beta chains were sequenced from one sample in a study of blood T cell repertoires in COVID-19. Profiling relied on immunoSEQ multiplex PCR, and the TCRdb table lists in-frame clones only, not all of them. This table holds 110,000 or so clones, under 90% found once. The sequencing sample was made of peripheral blood. These receptors were taken from a woman in her forties or fifties with acute or convalescent COVID-19.

The DNA of the CDR3 is TGTGCCAGCAGAGACACCGGGGGGGGGCCTGAAGCTTTCTTT. Encoded protein: CASRDTGGGPEAFF. The chain couples TRBV6-6 to TRBJ1-1; TRBD1 is a possible D gene (6 bases). V was shortened by 6 bases and J by 6 bases, with 17 bases between the two germline ends. CDR3 length: 14 amino acids. The germline V gene has CDR1 MNHNY and CDR2 SVGAGI (reference sequence).

Only one count was recorded for this clone. The chain recombines TRBV10-3 with TRBJ2-2, with D tentatively TRBD1 (5 bases). CDR1 is ENHRY and CDR2 is SYGVKD in the germline V gene. V gave up 4 bases and J gave up 0 bases, with 15 bases separating them. The CDR3 runs 17 residues. CDR3 in DNA: TGTGCCATCAGTGCGCAGGGTCCCCCCGCGAACACCGGGGAGCTGTTTTTT. It codes for CAISAQGPPANTGELFF.

The chain carries TRBV6-5 and TRBJ2-7; 11 bases agree with TRBD2. V was pared by 2 bases and J by 7 bases, with 4 bases of the junction left unmatched. The CDR3 length is 14 residues. Germline loops: CDR1 MNHEY, CDR2 SVGAGI. CDR3 region: CASSYTSGGWEQYF. CDR3 DNA: TGTGCCAGCAGTTACACTAGCGGGGGTTGGGAGCAGTACTTC.

The J gene is TRBJ2-5, the V gene TRBV2; 9 bases are shared with TRBD2. The CDR3 covers 16 residues. Trimming removed 0 bases from V and 5 bases from J; junction bases left unmatched: 7. The germline V gene encodes CDR1 SNHLY and CDR2 FYNNEI. CDR3 sequence reads: CASSEALWRGGETQYF. The CDR3 nucleotides are TGTGCCAGCAGTGAAGCGCTTTGGCGGGGGGGCGAGACCCAGTACTTC.

The genes are TRBV6-5 and TRBJ2-7; D gene ambiguous. V was trimmed by 1 base and J by 5 bases, leaving 12 bases between them. The germline V gene encodes CDR1 MNHEY and CDR2 SVGAGI. This CDR3 is 14 amino acids long. The CDR3 sequence is CASSYFGRSHEQYF. The CDR3 DNA follows: TGTGCCAGCAGTTACTTTGGTAGATCTCACGAGCAGTACTTC.

This clone occurred a few times. The chain recombines TRBV2 with TRBJ2-5; maybe TRBD2 (5 bases). The CDR3 extends over 18 amino acids. CDR1 is SNHLY and CDR2 is FYNNEI in the germline V gene. Trimming shortened V by 3 bases and J by 2 bases, and 22 bases separated the two germline ends. CDR3 sequence (DNA): TGTGCCAGCAGTGAGTGGGTCGGCAGCCTATCGGGGCAAGAGACCCAGTACTTC. It codes for CASSEWVGSLSGQETQYF.

The rearrangement uses TRBV27 and TRBJ1-6; D possibly corresponds to TRBD1 (6 bases). CDR3 length equals 14 residues. Germline V CDR1 and CDR2: MNHEY, SMNVEV (reference sequence). V was clipped by 3 bases and J by 7 bases, with 10 bases between them. CDR3 in DNA: TGTGCCAGCAGTTTCGTCCAGGGGAATTCACCCCTCCACTTT. The encoded protein is CASSFVQGNSPLHF.

This clone was recorded a few times. The gene calls are TRBV28 and TRBJ1-4; no firm D call. Germline lookup yields CDR1 MDHEN and CDR2 SYDVKM. The CDR3 runs 14 residues. Trimming removed 3 bases at V and 2 bases at J, with 7 bases between. The CDR3 loop is CASSFQATNEKLFF. CDR3 bases: TGTGCCAGCAGTTTTCAGGCGACTAATGAAAAACTGTTTTTT. Full variable domain (outside the CDR3, taken from reference TRBV28 and TRBJ1-4): DVKVTQSSRYLVKRTGEKVFLECVQDMDHENMFWYRQDPGLGLRLIYFSYDVKMKEKGDIPEGYSVSREKKERFSLILESASTNQTSMYLCASSFQATNEKLFFGSGTQLSVL.

The chain employs TRBV5-1 and TRBJ2-7; TRBD1 aligns across 7 bases. The CDR3 extends over 13 amino acids. Germline CDR1 SGHRS, CDR2 YFSETQ. The V gene end was trimmed by 3 bases and the J gene end by 4 bases; junction bases not matched to a gene: 4. The CDR3 coding sequence is TGCGCCAGCAGCTCGGGACAGCTTTACGAGCAGTACTTC. This translates into CASSSGQLYEQYF. Looking up the rest from reference TRBV5-1 and TRBJ2-7 gives the full variable domain: KAGVTQTPRYLIKTRGQQVTLSCSPISGHRSVSWYQQTPGQGLQFLFEYFSETQRNKGNFPGRFSGRQFSNSRSEMNVSTLELGDSALYLCASSSGQLYEQYFGPGTRLTVT.

This clone was recorded once. The chain couples TRBV19 to TRBJ1-2; D possibly corresponds to TRBD1 (6 bases). V was clipped by 2 bases and J by 7 bases, with 11 bases between them. This CDR3 spans 13 amino acids. CDR1 and CDR2 from the germline V gene are LNHDA and SQIVND (reference sequence). CDR3 bases: TGTGCCAGTAGTATACAGGGGATTTTTGGCTACACCTTC. Its protein product is CASSIQGIFGYTF.

A few counts support this clone. This chain joins TRBV9 and TRBJ1-1; 7 bases are shared with TRBD1. The CDR3 spans 15 residues. From germline, CDR1 is SGDLS and CDR2 YYNGEE. After removal of 4 bases from V and 0 bases from J, the junction contained 6 bases not matched to a gene. The CDR3 reads CASSPQTGLNTEAFF. In DNA, the CDR3 is TGTGCCAGCAGCCCGCAGACAGGGTTGAACACTGAAGCTTTCTTT.

The chain links TRBV28 to TRBJ1-1; 7 bases are a match to TRBD1. V lost 6 bases, J lost 1 base, and 5 bases stayed unmatched. This CDR3 comprises 14 residues. CDR1 is MDHEN and CDR2 is SYDVKM in the germline V gene. CDR3 loop: CASSSGQANTEAFF. CDR3 sequence (DNA): TGTGCCAGCAGCTCCGGACAGGCGAACACTGAAGCTTTCTTT.

The V and J genes are TRBV10-3 and TRBJ1-1, with 7 bases fitting TRBD1. Losses at the gene ends were 10 bases for V and 2 bases for J; bases not matched to a gene: 7. The germline gives CDR1 ENHRY, CDR2 SYGVKD. This CDR3 comprises 13 residues. CDR3 nucleotide sequence: TGTGCCACCCAGGACAGGCATAACACTGAAGCTTTCTTT. Residues: CATQDRHNTEAFF.

This chain joins TRBV5-4 and TRBJ1-2; maybe TRBD1 (6 bases). V was clipped by 3 bases and J by 4 bases, with 25 bases between them. This CDR3 contains 18 residues. Germline V lookup: CDR1 SGHNT, CDR2 YYREEE (reference sequence). CDR3 nucleotides: TGTGCCAGCAGCTCGCAACGGGGGGCGACAGCGGGCTTCTATGGCTACACCTTC. The encoded protein is CASSSQRGATAGFYGYTF.